The next 27 T cell receptor beta chains were all read from a single sample in a study of T cells in women clearing cervical HPV infection. Data came from immunoSEQ multiplex PCR; TCRdb stores just in-frame clones and leaves some out. This sample's table reports tens of thousands of clones. Material: blood buffy coat. The receptors shown here come from a woman aged 18-69 years with a cervical HPV16 infection that either progressed to CIN3+ or cleared (not recorded which).

To note about this clone: The read comes to an end 3 residues before the CDR3 does, leaving the germline J gene to fill in the end. Other DNA sequences in the sample encode the same CDR3. The V gene is TRBV19, the J gene TRBJ1-3; D is perhaps TRBD1 (5 bases). Looked up from germline, CDR1 is LNHDA and CDR2 is SQIVND (reference sequence). The CDR3 length is 18 residues. V lost 1 base and J 0 bases, leaving 16 bases between the germline ends. The CDR3 region is CASSIGAQVETSGNTIYF. Partial CDR3 DNA: TGTGCCAGTAGTATAGGCGCACAGGTGGAAACCTCTGGAAACACC.

A word on this clone: The read ends 3 residues early relative to the CDR3; the germline J gene fills the gap. The rearrangement joins TRBV19 to TRBJ1-2, with 11 nucleotides matching TRBD1. Germline values: CDR1 LNHDA, CDR2 SQIVND (reference sequence). The CDR3 has 15 residues. CDR3 bases read: TGTGCCAGTAGTGTCGCCGGGACAGGGGGTGACGAC. This codes for CASSVAGTGGDD. The CDR3 reads in full as CASSVAGTGGDDYTF.

With regard to this clone: The read gets to within 3 residues of the CDR3 end, and the germline J gene fills in the rest. The chain is built from TRBV19 and TRBJ2-2, with 13 bases fitting TRBD2. The V gene end was trimmed by 4 bases and the J gene end by 3 bases; junction bases not matched to a gene: 2. The CDR3 covers 16 residues. Germline CDR1 reads LNHDA; CDR2 reads SQIVND (reference sequence). CDR3 DNA (partial): TGTGCCAGTAGTAAACTAGCGGGAGGGTACACCGGGGAG. Translated: CASSKLAGGYTGE. The CDR3 in full is CASSKLAGGYTGELFF.

Worth noting for this clone: The read falls 3 residues short of the CDR3 end, and the missing part is taken from the germline J gene. This sequence joins TRBV5-6 and TRBJ1-2, with 7 nucleotides matching TRBD1. The CDR3 covers 13 residues. The germline gives CDR1 SGHDT, CDR2 YYEEEE. V shed 2 bases, J shed 7 bases, and the junction held 5 bases outside the gene matches. CDR3 sequence: CASSFTGAGGYTF. CDR3 bases read: TGTGCCAGCAGCTTCACAGGGGCAGGTGGC.

Note on this clone: The read ends 3 residues shy of where the CDR3 ends; the end is completed using the germline J gene. The V call is TRBV5-4, the J call TRBJ1-1, with 7 bases fitting TRBD1. CDR1 is SGHNT, CDR2 YYREEE, per germline (reference sequence). The CDR3 consists of 15 residues. Trimming at V came to 6 bases and at J to 5 bases, leaving 13 bases not matched to a gene. The CDR3 sequence: CASKPSSGGITEAFF. Incomplete CDR3 DNA: TGTGCCAGCAAACCCAGTTCAGGGGGAATAACTGAA.

As regards this clone: The sequenced fragment ends 3 residues before the CDR3 boundary, so the rest is inferred from the germline J gene. This chain connects TRBV6-1 to TRBJ1-2, with 8 nucleotides matching TRBD1. Losses at the gene ends were 3 bases for V and 0 bases for J; bases not matched to a gene: 0. The CDR3 is made up of 14 amino acids. CDR1 is MNHNS, CDR2 SASEGT, per germline. CDR3 residues: CASSETGANYGYTF. The CDR3 DNA, read in part, is TGTGCCAGCAGTGAGACAGGGGCTAACTATGGC.

Notes on this clone: The read ends 3 residues early relative to the CDR3; the germline J gene fills the gap. J is TRBJ1-2 and V is TRBV18; D perhaps matches TRBD1 (5 bases). This CDR3 contains 13 residues. Germline values: CDR1 KGHSH, CDR2 LQKENI. The CDR3 reads CASSPRQGNDYTF. The covered CDR3 bases are TGTGCCAGCTCACCGAGGCAGGGCAACGAC.

With regard to this clone: The read halts 3 residues ahead of the CDR3 end, with the missing end drawn from the germline J gene. This chain links TRBV18 with TRBJ1-2; 9 positions agree with TRBD1. This CDR3 has 15 residues. Germline V gene sequence: CDR1 KGHSH, CDR2 LQKENI. The CDR3 here is CASSRTGVEGYDYTF. The sequenced part of the CDR3 DNA is TGTGCCAGCTCACGGACAGGGGTAGAAGGCTACGAC.

About this clone itself: The read is 3 residues too short to cover the CDR3 end, so that end is filled in from the germline J gene. This chain connects TRBV19 to TRBJ2-3; TRBD2 aligns across 9 bases. CDR3 length equals 17 residues. From germline, CDR1 is LNHDA and CDR2 SQIVND (reference sequence). The CDR3 sequence: CASSIELGLARRETQYF. The sequenced part of the CDR3 DNA is TGTGCCAGTAGTATTGAATTGGGACTAGCAAGGAGAGAGACG.

As regards this clone: The CDR3 end lies 3 residues beyond the end of the read and is filled in from the germline J gene. The rearrangement uses TRBV30 and TRBJ2-7; 12 bases are a match to TRBD2. Looked up from germline, CDR1 is GTSNPN and CDR2 is SVGIG (reference sequence). This CDR3 has 16 amino acids. Unmatched junction bases numbered 8, after V lost 0 bases and J lost 5 bases. The CDR3 bases that were read are TGTGCCTGGAGTGTACTGGGACTAGCGGGTCTCCACGAG. Translation: CAWSVLGLAGLHE. The entire CDR3 reads CAWSVLGLAGLHEQYF.

On this clone: With the read ending 3 residues before the CDR3 end, the germline J gene is used to fill in that end. The rearrangement uses TRBV6-2 or TRBV6-3 and TRBJ2-3; 8 bases agree with TRBD2. The CDR3 consists of 16 residues. Germline CDR1 MNHEY, CDR2 SVGEGT. CDR3 DNA (partial): TGTGCCAGCAGGGATACCCTGGCGGGGGGCGTAGAGACG. Translated: CASRDTLAGGVET. The entire CDR3 protein reads CASRDTLAGGVETQYF.

In the case of this clone: The read ends 3 residues shy of where the CDR3 ends; the end is completed using the germline J gene. The chain links TRBV7-2 to TRBJ1-2; D is unclear. CDR3 length: 15 amino acids. CDR1 is SGHTA and CDR2 is FQGNSA in the germline V gene. With 5 bases removed from V and 4 bases from J, the gap between germline ends came to 17 bases. CDR3: CASSRLGGVGYGYTF. The covered CDR3 bases are TGTGCCAGCAGCCGCCTGGGCGGGGTAGGCTATGGC.

A remark on this clone: The read stops 3 residues short of the end of the CDR3; the missing end is completed from the germline J gene. The chain joins TRBV20-1 to TRBJ2-7; possibly TRBD1 for D (5 bases). V was shortened by 4 bases and J by 1 base, with 14 bases between the two germline ends. The CDR3 is 14 residues long. Germline lookup yields CDR1 DFQATT and CDR2 SNEGSKA (reference sequence). CDR3: CSATHPDSSYEQYF. CDR3 DNA, as far as it was read: TGCAGTGCTACCCACCCAGACAGTTCCTACGAG.

Comment on this clone: The junction departs from the called germline gene at one end, perhaps through a read error. The CDR3 end falls 3 residues outside the read, so it is completed with the germline J gene. The sample holds other DNA sequences that translate to the same CDR3. The gene calls are TRBV13 and TRBJ1-2; the D gene is possibly TRBD1 (5 bases). The germline gives CDR1 PRHDT, CDR2 FYEKMQ (reference sequence). The CDR3 is 14 residues long. CDR3 DNA (partial): TGTGCCAGCAGCTTAGGACAGGTTAGCTATGGA. Protein product: CASSLGQVSYG. The full CDR3 reads CASSLGQVSYGYTF.

The CDR3 loop is CASSPRLSGDSYNEQFF. The covered CDR3 bases are TGTGCCAGCAGCCCCAGACTGAGCGGGGACTCCTACAATGAG. V and J are TRBV13 and TRBJ2-1; 7 nucleotides line up with TRBD2. Read sequence stops 3 residues before the CDR3 end, and the germline J gene provides the missing end. The CDR3 is 17 residues long. Germline V CDR1 and CDR2: PRHDT, FYEKMQ (reference sequence). V was pared by 5 bases and J by 0 bases, with 10 bases of the junction left unmatched.

With regard to this clone: Read sequence stops 3 residues before the CDR3 end, and the germline J gene provides the missing end. The chain combines TRBV30 with TRBJ1-1; TRBD1 is a possible D gene (6 bases). CDR1 GTSNPN and CDR2 SVGIG come from the germline V gene (reference sequence). This CDR3 has 14 amino acids. Trimming left V 5 bases short and J 2 bases short, with 15 bases between. The CDR3 DNA, read in part, is TGTGCCTGGGCCTCGACAGGAGTTAACACTGAA. This encodes CAWASTGVNTE. The CDR3 in full is CAWASTGVNTEAFF.

Notes on this clone: The sequenced fragment ends 3 residues before the CDR3 boundary, so the rest is inferred from the germline J gene. This chain uses TRBV7-9 with TRBJ1-5; 8 bases map to TRBD1. This CDR3 is built from 14 residues. Losses at the gene ends were 5 bases for V and 4 bases for J; bases not matched to a gene: 4. Germline loops: CDR1 SEHNR, CDR2 FQNEAQ (reference sequence). CDR3 residues: CASSDRQGNQPQHF. CDR3 DNA (partial): TGTGCCAGCAGCGACAGACAGGGGAATCAGCCC.

Comments on this clone: From the germline J gene comes the end of the CDR3, since the read stops 3 residues before it. The rearrangement uses TRBV4-1 and TRBJ1-1, with D possibly being TRBD1 (6 bases). V lost 0 bases, J lost 1 base, and 9 bases lay in between. CDR1 is MGHRA and CDR2 is YSYEKL in the germline V gene. The CDR3 covers 15 residues. The covered CDR3 bases are TGCGCCAGCAGCCAAGAAGGGGGAGCGAACACTGAA. It translates to CASSQEGGANTE. The complete CDR3 reads CASSQEGGANTEAFF.

On this clone itself: The read ends 3 residues before the CDR3 terminus; that terminus is restored from the germline J gene. V usage is TRBV18 and J usage is TRBJ1-1; no clear D. The CDR3 has 11 amino acids. Germline lookup yields CDR1 KGHSH and CDR2 LQKENI. Partial CDR3 DNA: TGTGCCAGCTCACCATCAGATACG. Translated: CASSPSDT. The whole CDR3 reads CASSPSDTAFF.

With respect to this clone: The read gets to within 3 residues of the CDR3 end, and the germline J gene fills in the rest. This chain uses TRBV5-1 with TRBJ2-3; the match to TRBD2 covers 7 bases. After removal of 2 bases from V and 4 bases from J, the junction contained 7 bases not matched to a gene. The CDR3 has 15 amino acids. Germline V gene sequence: CDR1 SGHRS, CDR2 YFSETQ. Incomplete CDR3 DNA: TGCGCCAGCAGCTTCTCAGCGGGGAAGGCAGATACG. Amino acid sequence: CASSFSAGKADT. The whole CDR3 sequence reads CASSFSAGKADTQYF.

Comments on this clone: The read gets to within 3 residues of the CDR3 end, and the germline J gene fills in the rest. The rearrangement links TRBV5-1 to TRBJ2-7; 10 positions match TRBD1. Germline V gene lookup returns CDR1 SGHRS and CDR2 YFSETQ. The CDR3 has 17 amino acids. V lost 4 bases to trimming and J lost 5 bases; unmatched junction nucleotides: 15. The CDR3 DNA, read in part, is TGCGCCAGCAGCCCCGGAAGGGGGGACAGGGGAAGCAACGAG. Translation gives CASSPGRGDRGSNE. The entire CDR3 protein reads CASSPGRGDRGSNEQYF.

As to this clone: The read gets to within 3 residues of the CDR3 end, and the germline J gene fills in the rest. V gene TRBV7-2 combines with J gene TRBJ1-2; tentatively, D is TRBD1 (5 bases). CDR3 size: 16 residues. The germline CDR1 and CDR2 sequences are SGHTA and FQGNSA. The CDR3 here is CASSLANSGGIYDYTF. The part of the CDR3 DNA that was read is TGTGCCAGCAGCTTAGCGAACAGCGGGGGGATCTACGAC.

CDR3 DNA (partial): TGTGCCAGCAGTGAAGCGCGCAGGGCCGAGCCC. Translating it yields CASSEARRAEP. The entire CDR3 is CASSEARRAEPQHF. The J gene is TRBJ1-5, the V gene TRBV6-1; tentative D call: TRBD1 (5 bases). The sequence runs out 3 residues before the end of the CDR3; the remainder is reconstructed from the germline J gene. CDR3 length equals 14 residues. The germline V gene has CDR1 MNHNS and CDR2 SASEGT. Trimming pared 0 bases from V and 8 bases from J, leaving 11 bases between.

Worth noting for this clone: From the germline J gene comes the end of the CDR3, since the read stops 3 residues before it. The rearrangement uses TRBV5-1 and TRBJ2-7; D perhaps matches TRBD2 (5 bases). In germline, CDR1 is SGHRS, CDR2 YFSETQ. V lost 2 bases to trimming and J lost 0 bases, with 9 bases between them. This CDR3 has 14 residues. CDR3 DNA (partial): TGCGCCAGCAGCTTTCGGGGAAGCTCCTACGAG. It specifies CASSFRGSSYE. The full CDR3 reads CASSFRGSSYEQYF.

Note on this clone: Germline is not matched at one junction end, which may reflect a read error. The read terminates 3 residues ahead of where the CDR3 ends, so the germline J gene completes it. This chain links TRBV5-1 with TRBJ1-1; a weak D match, TRBD1 (6 bases). The CDR3 length is 14 residues. Germline V gene sequence: CDR1 SGHRS, CDR2 YFSETQ. Partial CDR3 DNA: TGCGCCAGTAGCCCTGAAGGGAGGGACACTGAG. Protein product: CASSPEGRDTE. The full CDR3 sequence reads CASSPEGRDTEAFF.

Details on this clone: The read finishes 3 residues shy of the CDR3 end, and the germline J gene is used to complete it. J is TRBJ1-1 and V is TRBV7-6; 7 bases fit TRBD1. The germline gives CDR1 SGHVS, CDR2 FNYEAQ. This CDR3 is built from 14 residues. CDR3 sequence reads: CASSPVGTADTAFF. The CDR3 bases that were read are TGTGCCAGCAGCCCTGTTGGGACAGCAGATACA.

Concerning this clone: The DNA ends 3 residues before the CDR3 does, and the rest of the CDR3 is filled in from the germline J gene. The chain couples TRBV20-1 to TRBJ1-2; D perhaps matches TRBD1 (6 bases). The CDR3 totals 14 residues. Germline CDR1 is DFQATT and CDR2 is SNEGSKA (reference sequence). Trimming left V 6 bases short and J 2 bases short, with 16 bases between. The part of the CDR3 DNA that was read is TGCAGTGCCTGGGACAACCTGAGAAACTATGGC. Amino acid sequence: CSAWDNLRNYG. The full CDR3 reads CSAWDNLRNYGYTF.